This T cell receptor (beta chain) was identified in a study of cytomegalovirus exposure and HLA in healthy donors. The CDR3 has 16 amino acids. Trimming cost V 1 base and J 4 bases, with 15 bases left between them. Germline values: CDR1 SGHTA, CDR2 FQGNSA. Study-level results: Clonal expansion was found to be greater in HLA-associated TCR beta chains than in equally common others in a later analysis. For cytomegalovirus status, the classifier reportedly gave diagnoses with high specificity and sensitivity.

About this clone: Its antigen remains unknown.

The PCR made use of 60 Vbeta and 13 Jbeta primers. The method was immunoSEQ multiplex PCR; TCRdb's version includes in-frame clones alone and lacks a portion of them. In all, the sample yields some 30,000 clones. Sequencing was done on a sample of PBMCs. The rearrangement joins TRBV7-2 to TRBJ2-3; the D gene is possibly TRBD1 (6 bases). The TCR was taken from a female donor in good health and CMV-seronegative. The CDR3 here is CASSLGTGPGADTQYF. CDR3 in DNA: TGTGCCAGCAGCTTAGGCACAGGGCCCGGGGCAGATACGCAGTATTTT. Full variable domain (outside the CDR3, taken from reference TRBV7-2 and TRBJ2-3): GAGVSQSPSNKVTEKGKDVELRCDPISGHTALYWYRQSLGQGLEFLIYFQGNSAPDKSGLPSDRFSAERTGGSVSTLTIQRTQQEDSAVYLCASSLGTGPGADTQYFGPGTRLTVL.